A single sample is the source of the 23 T cell receptor beta chains below, sequenced in a study of cytomegalovirus exposure and HLA in healthy donors. Libraries were prepared by immunoSEQ multiplex PCR; TCRdb keeps only in-frame clonotypes and omits some of them. The sample lists tens of thousands of clones; roughly 93% were seen once. Specimen: PBMCs. The source is a young woman in good health and CMV-seronegative.

The V call is TRBV7-2, the J call TRBJ1-1, with TRBD1 identical over 9 bases. The J segment lost 6 bases and the V segment lost 6 bases, leaving 8 bases of the junction unmatched. CDR1 and CDR2 from the germline V gene are SGHTA and FQGNSA. The CDR3 runs to 14 residues. The CDR3 spells CASRLTGGRPEAFF. Here the CDR3 DNA reads TGTGCCAGCAGATTAACAGGGGGCCGTCCTGAAGCTTTCTTT. Complete variable domain (other parts from reference TRBV7-2 and TRBJ1-1): GAGVSQSPSNKVTEKGKDVELRCDPISGHTALYWYRQSLGQGLEFLIYFQGNSAPDKSGLPSDRFSAERTGGSVSTLTIQRTQQEDSAVYLCASRLTGGRPEAFFGQGTRLTVV.

The chain combines TRBV9 with TRBJ2-2; 7 bases map to TRBD2. Trimming at V came to 2 bases and at J to 6 bases, leaving 7 bases not matched to a gene. The CDR3 consists of 15 residues. From germline, CDR1 is SGDLS and CDR2 YYNGEE. The CDR3 coding sequence is TGTGCCAGCAGCGTTGGTAGCGGGTGGGCCGGGGAGCTGTTTTTT. It encodes CASSVGSGWAGELFF.

This clone came up once. The chain employs TRBV2 and TRBJ2-1; 9 bases line up with TRBD1. The V gene end was trimmed by 3 bases and the J gene end by 7 bases; junction bases not matched to a gene: 7. Per the germline V gene, CDR1 is SNHLY and CDR2 is FYNNEI. This CDR3 is 15 amino acids long. The CDR3 sequence: CASSEGGQGGNEQFF. CDR3 coding DNA: TGTGCCAGCAGTGAGGGGGGACAGGGCGGTAATGAGCAGTTCTTC.

The V and J genes are TRBV9 and TRBJ2-1; 9 bases are a match to TRBD1. Germline trimming cut 2 bases from V and 4 bases from J; bases unmatched to any gene: 1. The CDR3 covers 14 residues. CDR1 is SGDLS and CDR2 is YYNGEE in the germline V gene. Here the CDR3 DNA reads TGTGCCAGCAGCGTGGGACAGGGATACAATGAGCAGTTCTTC. Translating it yields CASSVGQGYNEQFF.

The chain links TRBV5-1 to TRBJ1-1; D is unclear. This CDR3 has 15 residues. The V gene lost 4 bases and the J gene lost 4 bases, with 17 bases spanning the gap. Germline values: CDR1 SGHRS, CDR2 YFSETQ. The CDR3 nucleotides are TGCGCCAGCAGCCTACGACCCTGGGAGGGCACTGAAGCTTTCTTT. This gives the protein CASSLRPWEGTEAFF.

This chain links TRBV7-8 with TRBJ2-1; D ambiguous. V dropped 1 base and J dropped 6 bases, with 4 bases sitting between them. There are 12 residues in the CDR3. Per the germline V gene, CDR1 is SGHVS and CDR2 is FQNEAQ. CDR3 in DNA: TGTGCCAGCAGCTTAGACGGCAATGAGCAGTTCTTC. Amino acids: CASSLDGNEQFF.

The chain joins TRBV6-1 to TRBJ2-7; 7 bases match TRBD2. This CDR3 spans 17 amino acids. Per the germline V gene, CDR1 is MNHNS and CDR2 is SASEGT. The V and J ends lost 1 base and 9 bases, in that order; junction bases with no gene match: 18. CDR3 bases: TGTGCCAGCAGTGAAGTTGGGGGGGGGACTACGGGAAGGGCGCAGTACTTC. As protein: CASSEVGGGTTGRAQYF.

This clone was seen only once. The rearrangement joins TRBV19 to TRBJ1-5, with 8 bases lining up with TRBD1. CDR3 length: 15 residues. Germline V gene sequence: CDR1 LNHDA, CDR2 SQIVND (reference sequence). The J segment lost 2 bases and the V segment lost 5 bases, leaving 5 bases of the junction unmatched. The CDR3, as DNA: TGTGCCAGTAGTTCCGGACAGGGTGGCAATCAGCCCCAGCATTTT. This gives the protein CASSSGQGGNQPQHF.

The chain has TRBV9 and TRBJ2-3, with 8 bases that match TRBD2. CDR3 size: 17 residues. J lost 3 bases, V lost 2 bases, and 11 bases had no gene match. Per the germline V gene, CDR1 is SGDLS and CDR2 is YYNGEE. In DNA, the CDR3 is TGTGCCAGCAGCGTCGGGAGGGGGGGTGAGTCGACAGATACGCAGTATTTT. Amino acid sequence: CASSVGRGGESTDTQYF.

The chain has TRBV5-1 and TRBJ2-1, with 7 bases lining up with TRBD2. This CDR3 spans 16 amino acids. Germline values: CDR1 SGHRS, CDR2 YFSETQ. J lost 4 bases, V lost 3 bases, and 10 bases had no gene match. CDR3 sequence (DNA): TGCGCCAGCAGCTCTGTCGTAACGGGGGGTTACAATGAGCAGTTCTTC. Translating gives CASSSVVTGGYNEQFF.

This rearrangement joins TRBV9 to TRBJ1-3; a weak D match, TRBD1 (6 bases). The V end was cut by 0 bases, the J end by 4 bases, with 17 bases between. The CDR3 is made up of 17 amino acids. Germline V gene lookup returns CDR1 SGDLS and CDR2 YYNGEE. The CDR3 DNA reads TGTGCCAGCAGCGTAGTCCCGACAGGTACTTTGGGAAACACCATATATTTT. This gives the protein CASSVVPTGTLGNTIYF.

The V and J genes are TRBV7-9 and TRBJ1-3; 9 bases match TRBD1. V was clipped by 4 bases and J by 4 bases; unmatched bases: 5. Germline lookup yields CDR1 SEHNR and CDR2 FQNEAQ (reference sequence). The length of the CDR3 is 15 residues. CDR3 nucleotides: TGTGCCAGCAGCTGGACAGGGGATTACGGAAACACCATATATTTT. It codes for CASSWTGDYGNTIYF.

This clone was found once. V gene TRBV6-5 combines with J gene TRBJ1-1; 7 bases map to TRBD1. The CDR3 extends over 12 amino acids. Germline V CDR1 and CDR2: MNHEY, SVGAGI. J gave up 10 bases and V 2 bases, and 4 bases lay outside the gene matches. CDR3 sequence: CASSYGRGPAFF. CDR3 DNA sequence: TGTGCCAGCAGTTACGGTAGGGGGCCAGCTTTCTTT.

This clone showed up just once. The chain has TRBV30 and TRBJ1-1; no clear D. Between the trimmed V and J ends, which lost 0 bases and 5 bases, there was a span of 10 bases. The germline V gene encodes CDR1 GTSNPN and CDR2 SVGIG (reference sequence). This CDR3 region has 13 residues. The CDR3 protein is CAWSVLWRTEAFF. CDR3 bases: TGTGCCTGGAGTGTACTTTGGAGGACTGAAGCTTTCTTT.

This chain connects TRBV2 to TRBJ2-7, with a possible D match to TRBD2 (7 bases). The length of the CDR3 is 16 residues. Germline assignment: CDR1 SNHLY and CDR2 FYNNEI. V lost 1 base and J 6 bases, leaving 19 bases between the germline ends. CDR3 coding DNA: TGTGCCAGCAGTGAAGGGGGGAGGACAGCGGGAAGCGAGCAGTACTTC. Translating it yields CASSEGGRTAGSEQYF. The variable domain in full, completed from reference TRBV2 and TRBJ2-7, reads EPEVTQTPSHQVTQMGQEVILRCVPISNHLYFYWYRQILGQKVEFLVSFYNNEISEKSEIFDDQFSVERPDGSNFTLKIRSTKLEDSAMYFCASSEGGRTAGSEQYFGPGTRLTVT.

The chain links TRBV7-9 to TRBJ1-1; 8 bases line up with TRBD1. Germline lookup yields CDR1 SEHNR and CDR2 FQNEAQ (reference sequence). This CDR3 is 14 amino acids long. The junction had 3 bases not matched to a gene; V was cut back by 5 bases and J by 1 base. This chain's CDR3 is CASSTGQGNTEAFF. The DNA of the CDR3 is TGTGCCAGCAGCACAGGACAGGGGAACACTGAAGCTTTCTTT.

The rearrangement joins TRBV14 to TRBJ1-2, with TRBD1 as a possible D gene (6 bases). With 3 bases removed from V and 3 bases from J, the gap between germline ends came to 11 bases. CDR3 length: 14 amino acids. Germline CDR1 reads SGHDN; CDR2 reads FVKESK. The CDR3 DNA reads as TGTGCCAGCAGCCACCTACAGGGAGACTATGGCTACACCTTC. Amino acids: CASSHLQGDYGYTF.

V and J are TRBV7-3 and TRBJ2-1; 8 nucleotides match TRBD2. CDR1 and CDR2 from the germline V gene are SGHTA and FQGTGA. The CDR3 loop spans 15 amino acids. The J segment lost 9 bases and the V segment lost 4 bases, leaving 11 bases of the junction unmatched. CDR3 coding DNA: TGTGCCAGCAGCTCAAATCACGGGACTAGTGCTGAGCAGTTCTTC. Protein product: CASSSNHGTSAEQFF.

V usage is TRBV7-2 and J usage is TRBJ2-7; 8 positions match TRBD2. J was trimmed by 4 bases and V by 5 bases; bases with no gene match: 7. Germline-derived CDR1 and CDR2 are SGHTA and FQGNSA. The CDR3 has 14 amino acids. CDR3 coding DNA: TGTGCCAGCAGCCACGGACTAGCTGGGTACGAGCAGTACTTC. This sequence encodes CASSHGLAGYEQYF.

V and J are TRBV4-3 and TRBJ2-7; 9 bases align to TRBD1. Germline V gives CDR1 LGHNA, CDR2 YSLEER. The trim removed 3 bases at V and 3 bases at J, leaving 3 bases unmatched. The CDR3 spans 14 residues. CDR3 nucleotide sequence: TGCGCCAGCAGCCAGAACAGGGGGCTCTACGAGCAGTACTTC. Amino acids: CASSQNRGLYEQYF.

The chain employs TRBV28 and TRBJ1-3; 9 bases align to TRBD1. V lost 11 bases to trimming and J lost 6 bases; unmatched junction nucleotides: 14. Germline CDR1 reads MDHEN; CDR2 reads SYDVKM. The CDR3 runs to 15 residues. The CDR3 protein is CACNPGQGNLNTIYF. Written as DNA, the CDR3 is TGTGCCTGCAATCCGGGACAGGGTAATCTAAACACCATATATTTT.

The chain joins TRBV7-2 to TRBJ1-3; possibly TRBD1 for D (6 bases). CDR3 length: 14 residues. CDR1 is SGHTA, CDR2 FQGNSA, per germline. Trimming took off 2 bases at V and 5 bases at J, with 10 bases between the two ends. The CDR3 DNA reads as TGTGCCAGCAGCTTAAGGGGGAACCGAAACACCATATATTTT. This encodes CASSLRGNRNTIYF.

V and J are TRBV2 and TRBJ1-5; unclear D gene. Per the germline V gene, CDR1 is SNHLY and CDR2 is FYNNEI. This CDR3 contains 14 residues. The V gene lost 0 bases and the J gene lost 9 bases, with 12 bases spanning the gap. CDR3 region: CASSEAIARGPQHF. The CDR3 DNA sequence: TGTGCCAGCAGTGAAGCCATAGCCCGGGGGCCCCAGCATTTT.